This T cell receptor (beta chain) was profiled in a study of human T cells and chemical hapten exposure. At the level of the study: Patch tests applied 0.01% DPC to the upper back, read at 6 days.

Unique molecular identifiers were attached to individual cDNA molecules during library preparation. TCRdb used MiXCR to reprocess the RACE reads, holding one entry per CDR3 protein. The profile covers 200,000 to 300,000 distinct CDR3 sequences, with 7.5% to 10% appearing a single time and 2% to 2.5% taken by the ten largest. This clonotype was observed many times. Its antigen is not identified. Described time point: pre-sensitization, week 0. The treatment: therapeutic diphenylcyclopropenone sensitization with weekly scalp DPC. Blood, whole and unfractionated, served as the source for total RNA extraction. Study conclusions and caveats: Positive correlation was observed between PT1 expanded TCR counts and patch test score.

This CDR3 spans 15 amino acids. Germline V CDR1 and CDR2: SEHNR, FQNEAQ (reference sequence). Trimming removed 3 bases at V and 4 bases at J, with 12 bases between. The chain employs TRBV7-9 and TRBJ2-2; D ambiguous. The material sequenced was whole blood, taken in connection with sensitization to the hapten diphenylcyclopropenone (DPC). This sequence originates from a woman aged 40 to 49 with alopecia areata. Some clones in this sample may be carry-over from other donors' samples. DNA for the CDR3: TGTGCCAGCAGCTTGCGCGGAGAAGCCACCGGGGAGCTGTTTTTT. Translating gives CASSLRGEATGELFF. The whole variable domain, filled in from reference TRBV7-9 and TRBJ2-2, reads DTGVSQNPRHKITKRGQNVTFRCDPISEHNRLYWYRQTLGQGPEFLTYFQNEAQLEKSRLLSDRFSAERPKGSFSTLEIQRTEQGDSAMYLCASSLRGEATGELFFGEGSRLTVL.